The sequence of this TCR beta chain was determined in a study of CD8 T cells in Susac syndrome. There are 12 residues in the CDR3. In germline, CDR1 is MDHEN, CDR2 SYDVKM. Trimming stripped 6 bases from V and 6 bases from J, with 8 bases between. 0.5 to 1 ug RNA was reverse transcribed with random hexamers. An immunoSEQ multiplex PCR amplified TCR beta CDR3 over 54 Vbeta and 13 Jbeta. TCRdb re-called the immunoSEQ multiplex PCR reads with MiXCR, one entry per CDR3 protein. The repertoire holds under 550,000 distinct CDR3 sequences, with approximately 85% as singletons. Sequencing input: CD8+ T cells from PBMCs. This TCR came from a human donor with multiple sclerosis. This chain joins TRBV28 and TRBJ2-2; D is unclear. This CDR3 reads CASRDRPGELFF. DNA for the CDR3: TGTGCCAGCAGAGATAGACCCGGGGAGCTGTTTTTT.